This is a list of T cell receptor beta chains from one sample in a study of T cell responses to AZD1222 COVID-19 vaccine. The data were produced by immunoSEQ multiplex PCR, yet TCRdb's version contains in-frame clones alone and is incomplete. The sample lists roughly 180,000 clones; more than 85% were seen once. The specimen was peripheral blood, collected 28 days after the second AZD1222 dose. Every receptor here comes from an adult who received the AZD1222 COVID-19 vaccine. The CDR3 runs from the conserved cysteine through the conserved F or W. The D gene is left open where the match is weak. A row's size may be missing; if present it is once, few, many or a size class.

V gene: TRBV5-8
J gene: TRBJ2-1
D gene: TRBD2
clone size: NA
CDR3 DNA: TGTGCCAGCAGCTTGGCTATTAGCGGGGGGAATCCCTACAATGAGCAGTTCTTC
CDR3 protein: CASSLAISGGNPYNEQFF

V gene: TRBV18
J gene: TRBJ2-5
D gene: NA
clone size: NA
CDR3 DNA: TGTGCCAGCTCAAGTCTTGCCCGGACTACAGGGGAGACCCAGTACTTC
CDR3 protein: CASSSLARTTGETQYF

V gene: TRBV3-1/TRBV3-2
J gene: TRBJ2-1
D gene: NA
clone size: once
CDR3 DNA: TGTGCCAGCAGCCAAGATACAGGGGCGGGGAGTGAGCAGTTCTTC
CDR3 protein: CASSQDTGAGSEQFF

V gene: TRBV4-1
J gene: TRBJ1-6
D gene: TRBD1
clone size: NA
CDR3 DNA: TGCGCCAGCAGCCGAGCGGGACAGGGCTCCTATAATTCACCCCTCCACTTT
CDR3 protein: CASSRAGQGSYNSPLHF

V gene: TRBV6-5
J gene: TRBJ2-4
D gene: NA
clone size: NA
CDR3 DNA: TGTGCCAGCAGAGAGGGCCGAGCCAAAAACATTCAGTACTTC
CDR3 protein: CASREGRAKNIQYF

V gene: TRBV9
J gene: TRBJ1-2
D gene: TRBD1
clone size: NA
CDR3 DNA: TGTGCCAGCAGCGTAGAGGCAGGGGGCAGCTATGGCTACACCTTC
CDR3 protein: CASSVEAGGSYGYTF

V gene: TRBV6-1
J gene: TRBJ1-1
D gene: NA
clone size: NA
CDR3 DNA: TGTGCCAGCAGTGACCAAAGGGGGACTGAAGCTTTCTTT
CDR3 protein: CASSDQRGTEAFF

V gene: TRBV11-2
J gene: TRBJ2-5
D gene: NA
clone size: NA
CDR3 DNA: TGTGCCAGCAGCCCCCAAGTAGGAGAGACCCAGTACTTC
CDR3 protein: CASSPQVGETQYF

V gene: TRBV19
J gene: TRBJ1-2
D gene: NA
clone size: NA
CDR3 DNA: TGTGCCAGTAGTATACAGGGATCCTATGGCTACACCTTC
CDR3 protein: CASSIQGSYGYTF

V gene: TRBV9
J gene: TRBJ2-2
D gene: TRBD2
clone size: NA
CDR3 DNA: TGTGCCAGCAGCTCGAGGACTAGCGGGGAGGGAACCGGGGAGCTGTTTTTT
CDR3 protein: CASSSRTSGEGTGELFF

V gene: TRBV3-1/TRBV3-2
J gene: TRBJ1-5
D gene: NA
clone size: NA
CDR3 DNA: TGTGCCAGCAGCCAAGGACACCGTAGCAATCAGCCCCAGCATTTT
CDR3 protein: CASSQGHRSNQPQHF

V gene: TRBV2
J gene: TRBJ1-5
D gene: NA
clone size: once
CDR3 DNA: TGTGCCAGCAGTCGACAGGAGATGAGCAATCAGCCCCAGCATTTT
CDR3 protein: CASSRQEMSNQPQHF

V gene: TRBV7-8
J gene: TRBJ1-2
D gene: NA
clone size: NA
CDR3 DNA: TGTGCCAGCAGCTGGTCTGGGGCCCGTAGCGGCTACACCTTC
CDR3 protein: CASSWSGARSGYTF

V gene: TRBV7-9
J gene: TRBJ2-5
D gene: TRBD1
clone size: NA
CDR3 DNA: TGTGCCAGCAGCCGACAGGGGGGCAGGGGCCTCCGAGAGACCCAGTACTTC
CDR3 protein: CASSRQGGRGLRETQYF

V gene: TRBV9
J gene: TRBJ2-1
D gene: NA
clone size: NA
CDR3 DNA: TGTGCCAGCAGCGAGGTAGAGGAGGGGGCTATCAATGAGCAGTTCTTC
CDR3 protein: CASSEVEEGAINEQFF

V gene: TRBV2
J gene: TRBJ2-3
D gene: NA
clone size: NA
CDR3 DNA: TGTGCCAGCAGTGTAGATACGCAGTATTTT
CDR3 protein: CASSVDTQYF

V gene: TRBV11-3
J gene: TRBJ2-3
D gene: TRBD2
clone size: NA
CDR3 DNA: TGTGCCAGCAGCTTAGTAGCGGGGGGGCCGGGCACAGATACGCAGTATTTT
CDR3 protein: CASSLVAGGPGTDTQYF

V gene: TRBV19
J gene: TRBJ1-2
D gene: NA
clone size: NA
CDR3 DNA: TGTGCCAGTAGTTCCACCGGGACCCGGTATGGCTACACCTTC
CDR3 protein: CASSSTGTRYGYTF

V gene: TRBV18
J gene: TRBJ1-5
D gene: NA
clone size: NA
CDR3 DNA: TGTGCCAGCTCACCAGCCGGCCTGGGGCTGGGGCCCCAGCATTTT
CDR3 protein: CASSPAGLGLGPQHF

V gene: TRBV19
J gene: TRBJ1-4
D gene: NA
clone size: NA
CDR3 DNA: TGTGCCAGTAGTATAGATCGGGTAGAGGGGAGGAGGAATGAAAAACTGTTTTTT
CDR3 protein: CASSIDRVEGRRNEKLFF

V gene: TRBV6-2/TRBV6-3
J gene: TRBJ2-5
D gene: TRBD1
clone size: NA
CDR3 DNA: TGTGCCAGCAGTTACTCAGGGGGCTGGCAAGAGACCCAGTACTTC
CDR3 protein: CASSYSGGWQETQYF

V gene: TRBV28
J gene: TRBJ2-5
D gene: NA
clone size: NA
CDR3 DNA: TGTGCCAGCAGTTTGACTGAGACCCAGTACTTC
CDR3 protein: CASSLTETQYF

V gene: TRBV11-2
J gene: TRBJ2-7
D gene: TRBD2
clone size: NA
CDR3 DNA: TGTGCCAGCAGCTTAGTCTTAGGACTAGCGGGAGGAGGGTCCTACGAGCAGTACTTC
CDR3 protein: CASSLVLGLAGGGSYEQYF

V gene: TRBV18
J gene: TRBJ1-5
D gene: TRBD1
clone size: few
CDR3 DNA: TGTGCCAGCTCACCAACAGGGGCTGTGAATCAGCCCCAGCATTTT
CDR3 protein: CASSPTGAVNQPQHF

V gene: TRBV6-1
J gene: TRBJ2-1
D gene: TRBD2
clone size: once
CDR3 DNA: TGTGCCAGCAGTGAAGTCGGGCGGGGGGGCAGTGAGCAGTTCTTC
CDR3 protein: CASSEVGRGGSEQFF

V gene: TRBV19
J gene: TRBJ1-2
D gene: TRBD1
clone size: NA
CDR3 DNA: TGTGCCAGTAGGAATCGGGACAGGGGAGGCTATGGCTACACCTTC
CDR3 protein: CASRNRDRGGYGYTF

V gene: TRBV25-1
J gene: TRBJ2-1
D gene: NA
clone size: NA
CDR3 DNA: TGTGCCAGCAGTGAATCGATAATTTCGACTAGTAGCAATGAGCAGTTCTTC
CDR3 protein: CASSESIISTSSNEQFF

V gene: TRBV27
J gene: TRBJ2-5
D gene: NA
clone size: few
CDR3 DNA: TGTGCCAGCAGTTTAGCTTATGGGGGCCAAGAGACCCAGTACTTC
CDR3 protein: CASSLAYGGQETQYF

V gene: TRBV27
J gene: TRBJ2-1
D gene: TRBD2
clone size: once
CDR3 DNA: TGTGCCAGCAGTTCCATCAAGCGGGGGTTTTACAATGAGCAGTTCTTC
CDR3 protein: CASSSIKRGFYNEQFF

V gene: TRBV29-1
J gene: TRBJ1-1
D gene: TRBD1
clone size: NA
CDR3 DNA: TGCAGCGTATTACCGGGACAGGGTACCGCGAACACTGAAGCTTTCTTT
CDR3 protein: CSVLPGQGTANTEAFF

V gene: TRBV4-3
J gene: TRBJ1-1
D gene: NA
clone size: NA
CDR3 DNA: TGCGCCAGCAGCCATTCGAGCGGGACCGAAGCTTTCTTT
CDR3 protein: CASSHSSGTEAFF

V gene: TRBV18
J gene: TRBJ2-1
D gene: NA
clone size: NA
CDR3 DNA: TGTGCCAGCTCACCAGACCTACTCAATGAGCAGTTCTTC
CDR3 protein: CASSPDLLNEQFF

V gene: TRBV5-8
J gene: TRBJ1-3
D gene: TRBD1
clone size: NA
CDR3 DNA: TGTGCCAGCAGCTTAGAGACAGGGGTTGGAAACACCATATATTTT
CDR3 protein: CASSLETGVGNTIYF

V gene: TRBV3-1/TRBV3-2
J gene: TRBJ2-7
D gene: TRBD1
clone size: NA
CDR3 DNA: TGTGCCAGCAGCCAAGTCTCCGGGACAGGGGGCTACGAGCAGTACTTC
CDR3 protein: CASSQVSGTGGYEQYF

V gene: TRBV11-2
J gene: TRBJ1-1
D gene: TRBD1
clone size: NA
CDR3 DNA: TGTGCCAGCAGCTGGGGGACAGGGACGTTTGAAGCTTTCTTT
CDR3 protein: CASSWGTGTFEAFF

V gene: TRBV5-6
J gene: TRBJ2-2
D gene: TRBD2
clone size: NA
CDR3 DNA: TGTGCCAGCAGCCCCCGGACTAGCGGCTTCACCGGGGAGCTGTTTTTT
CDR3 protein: CASSPRTSGFTGELFF

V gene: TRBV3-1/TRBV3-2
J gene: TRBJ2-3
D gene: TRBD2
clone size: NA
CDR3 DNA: TGTGCCAGCAGCCAGGGAGGGCCCCGGGATACGCAGTATTTT
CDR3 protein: CASSQGGPRDTQYF

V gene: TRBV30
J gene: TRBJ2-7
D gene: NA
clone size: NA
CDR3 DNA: TGTGCCTGGAGTAACGGGGCGCGGCAGTACTTC
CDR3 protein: CAWSNGARQYF

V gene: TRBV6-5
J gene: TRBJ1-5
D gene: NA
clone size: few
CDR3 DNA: TGTTCTACCCGGGGTTTAGGCAATCAGCCCCAGCATTTT
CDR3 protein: CSTRGLGNQPQHF

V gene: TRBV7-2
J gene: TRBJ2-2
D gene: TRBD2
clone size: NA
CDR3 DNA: TGTGCCAGCAGCCCCCGGAGCGGGAGAAGAACCGGGGAGCTGTTTTTT
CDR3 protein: CASSPRSGRRTGELFF

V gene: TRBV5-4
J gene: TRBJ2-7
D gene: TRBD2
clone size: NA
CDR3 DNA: TGTGCCAGCAGCCCCGCTCGACCTGGACTAGCGAGCTCCTACGAGCAGTACTTC
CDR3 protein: CASSPARPGLASSYEQYF

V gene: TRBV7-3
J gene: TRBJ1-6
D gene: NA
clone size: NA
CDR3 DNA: TGTGCCAGCAGCTTCTCCCCAGGAGGTAATTCACCCCTCCACTTT
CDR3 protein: CASSFSPGGNSPLHF

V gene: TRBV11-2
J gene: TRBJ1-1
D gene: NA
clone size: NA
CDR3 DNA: TGTGCCAGCAGCTTTTCCGGGGCCCGAGGCACTGAAGCTTTCTTT
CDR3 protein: CASSFSGARGTEAFF

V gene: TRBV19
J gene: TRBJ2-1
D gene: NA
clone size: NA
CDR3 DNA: TGTGCCAGTAGTAGAGACTTGGGAGATTACAATGAGCAGTTCTTC
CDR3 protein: CASSRDLGDYNEQFF

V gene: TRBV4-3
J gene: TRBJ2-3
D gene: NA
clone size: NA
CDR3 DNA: TGCGCCAGCAGCCAAGATCTTAATCGAGGAGATACGCAGTATTTT
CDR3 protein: CASSQDLNRGDTQYF

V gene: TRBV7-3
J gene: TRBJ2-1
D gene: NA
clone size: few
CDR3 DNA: TGTGCCAGCAGCTCCAGGGACGATGGGTGGAATGAGCAGTTCTTC
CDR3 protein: CASSSRDDGWNEQFF

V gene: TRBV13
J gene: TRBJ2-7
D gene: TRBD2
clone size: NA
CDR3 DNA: TGTGCCAGCAGCTCTAGGGGACTAGCGGGTTTCTCCTACGAGCAGTACTTC
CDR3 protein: CASSSRGLAGFSYEQYF

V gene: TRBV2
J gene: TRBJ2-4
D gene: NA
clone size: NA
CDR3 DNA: TGTGCCAGCAGTGATGAGAACAGATCCAAAAACATTCAGTACTTC
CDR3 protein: CASSDENRSKNIQYF

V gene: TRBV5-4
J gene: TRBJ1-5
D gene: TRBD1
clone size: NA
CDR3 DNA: TGTGCCAGCAGCTTGGACAGGGGGCTGGGGAGCAATCAGCCCCAGCATTTT
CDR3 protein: CASSLDRGLGSNQPQHF

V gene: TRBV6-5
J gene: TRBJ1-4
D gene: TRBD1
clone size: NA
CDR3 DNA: TGTGCCAGCAGCCAGGACAGGGGGCGCGAAAAACTGTTTTTT
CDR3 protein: CASSQDRGREKLFF

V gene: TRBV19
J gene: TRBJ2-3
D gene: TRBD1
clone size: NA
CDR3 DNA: TGTGCCAGTAGTAGCGGACAGGGCCATTTCCCAGATACGCAGTATTTT
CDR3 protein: CASSSGQGHFPDTQYF

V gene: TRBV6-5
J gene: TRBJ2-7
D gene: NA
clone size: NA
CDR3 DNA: TGTGCCAGCAGTTACCAGGGGACCGCGGTTGGGGAGCAGTACTTC
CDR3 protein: CASSYQGTAVGEQYF

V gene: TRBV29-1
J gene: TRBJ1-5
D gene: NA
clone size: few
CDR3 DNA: TGCAGCGTTGAAGAGGGGGATCAGCCCCAGCATTTT
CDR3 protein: CSVEEGDQPQHF

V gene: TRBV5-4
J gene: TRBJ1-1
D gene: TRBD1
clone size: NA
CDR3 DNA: TGTGCCAGCAGCTTGGGACAGGGGATGAACACTGAAGCTTTCTTT
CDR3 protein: CASSLGQGMNTEAFF

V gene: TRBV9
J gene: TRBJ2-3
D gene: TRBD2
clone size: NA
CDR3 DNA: TGTGCCAGCAGCGTAGAGGGACTAGCGACAGATACGCAGTATTTT
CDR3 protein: CASSVEGLATDTQYF

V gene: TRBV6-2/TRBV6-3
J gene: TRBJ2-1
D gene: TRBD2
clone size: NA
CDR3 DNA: TGTGCCAGCAGTTCGAGGACTAGCGGGGGTAATGAGCAGTTCTTC
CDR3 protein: CASSSRTSGGNEQFF

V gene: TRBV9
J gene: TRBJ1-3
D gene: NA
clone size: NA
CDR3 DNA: TGTGCCAGCAGCGCCTCCTCCGGGGCGATCTCTGGAAACACCATATATTTT
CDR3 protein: CASSASSGAISGNTIYF

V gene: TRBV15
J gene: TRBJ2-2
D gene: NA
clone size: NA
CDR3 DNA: TGTGCCACCAGCAGAATCAGGGGCCCGAACACCGGGGAGCTGTTTTTT
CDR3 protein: CATSRIRGPNTGELFF

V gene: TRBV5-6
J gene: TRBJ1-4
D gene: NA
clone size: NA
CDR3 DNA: TGTGCCAGCAGCTTGTTAGGGACGAGACATGAAAAACTGTTTTTT
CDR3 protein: CASSLLGTRHEKLFF